These 11 T cell receptor beta chains came from one sample sequenced in a study of blood T cells in healthy people across ages. For the second PCR, which ran for roughly 6 to 12 cycles, a sample-barcoded 5' primer and a J-beta primer mix were used. TCRdb reprocessed the 5' RACE reads with MiXCR, giving one entry per CDR3 protein. The table has fewer than 1.5 million distinct CDR3 sequences, roughly 40% seen once. Sequences were obtained from blood. These receptors came from a young woman in good health.

The chain carries TRBV20-1 and TRBJ1-2; no definite D call. Trimming pared 2 bases from V and 8 bases from J, leaving 15 bases between. Germline loops: CDR1 DFQATT, CDR2 SNEGSKA (reference sequence). The CDR3 sequence is 13 residues long. The CDR3: CSARNWEGYGYTF. As DNA, the CDR3 is TGCAGTGCTAGAAATTGGGAAGGTTACGGCTACACCTTC.

This clonotype was seen ten or more times. The chain carries TRBV18 and TRBJ2-7; TRBD1 aligns across 9 bases. The germline CDR1 and CDR2 sequences are KGHSH and LQKENI. V was clipped by 8 bases and J by 3 bases; unmatched bases: 8. There are 14 residues in the CDR3. The CDR3 region has the DNA TGTGCCAGCAGCCCCGGGACAGGGCTCTACGAGCAGTACTTC. It specifies CASSPGTGLYEQYF.

The DNA of the CDR3 is TGTGCCAGCAGTTTGGAGCGGGTGGGGACCCAGTACTTC. Protein product: CASSLERVGTQYF. This chain uses TRBV12-3 or TRBV12-4 with TRBJ2-5; a weak D match, TRBD2 (6 bases). V was trimmed by 3 bases and J by 7 bases, leaving 12 bases between them. This CDR3 is built from 13 residues.

This clonotype was seen more than once but under ten times. The chain uses TRBV5-1 and TRBJ2-7; a weak D match, TRBD1 (6 bases). In germline, CDR1 is SGHRS, CDR2 YFSETQ. CDR3 length equals 15 residues. The V end was cut by 4 bases, the J end by 1 base, with 15 bases between. The CDR3 is CASSPRGYGSYEQYF. CDR3 in DNA: TGCGCCAGCAGCCCGAGGGGGTATGGATCCTACGAGCAGTACTTC.

This clonotype occurred a few times. V gene TRBV3-1 combines with J gene TRBJ2-1; 9 positions match TRBD2. Germline values: CDR1 LGHDT, CDR2 YNNKEL (reference sequence). CDR3 size: 18 residues. The trim removed 6 bases at V and 0 bases at J, leaving 12 bases unmatched. The chain's CDR3 is CASSPRLAEGSSYNEQFF. Here the CDR3 DNA reads TGTGCCAGCAGTCCTAGACTAGCGGAGGGGAGCTCCTACAATGAGCAGTTCTTC.

The chain couples TRBV5-4 to TRBJ2-1, with D hard to call. The V gene's germline CDR1 is SGHNT and CDR2 YYREEE (reference sequence). Trimming removed 1 base from V and 4 bases from J, with 9 bases in between. There are 14 residues in the CDR3. CDR3 loop: CASSLYSAYNEQFF. CDR3 nucleotide sequence: TGTGCCAGCAGCTTGTATAGTGCATACAATGAGCAGTTCTTC.

The chain uses TRBV28 and TRBJ2-5, with TRBD2 identical over 8 bases. From germline, CDR1 is MDHEN and CDR2 SYDVKM. The trim removed 3 bases at V and 4 bases at J, leaving 7 bases unmatched. This CDR3 has 15 amino acids. As DNA, the CDR3 is TGTGCCAGCAGTTTTCCGGGGGGGCTAGGAGAGACCCAGTACTTC. Translation gives CASSFPGGLGETQYF.

The sample holds one count of this clonotype. The junction and the germline gene differ at one end; a read error may be behind it. This chain joins TRBV12-3 or TRBV12-4 and TRBJ2-5; D unresolved. There are 13 residues in the CDR3. DNA for the CDR3: TGTGCCGGCAGTCCCAGATCTTGGGGTGAGCAGTACTTC. Its translation: CAGSPRSWGEQYF.

The chain couples TRBV20-1 to TRBJ2-3, with D unclear. Germline V gene data show CDR1 as DFQATT and CDR2 as SNEGSKA (reference sequence). This CDR3 spans 13 amino acids. Deletions cut 0 bases from V and 3 bases from J, with 7 bases between. The CDR3 region is CSARDQMTDTQYF. The CDR3 region has the DNA TGCAGTGCTAGAGATCAGATGACAGATACGCAGTATTTT.

This clonotype showed up just a few times. The chain joins TRBV7-2 to TRBJ1-4; maybe TRBD1 (6 bases). The ends were cut back, 3 bases at V and 6 bases at J, with 11 bases in the middle. Germline lookup yields CDR1 SGHTA and CDR2 FQGNSA. This CDR3 is built from 14 residues. CDR3 amino acids: CASSFQGPDEKLFF. In DNA, the CDR3 is TGTGCCAGCAGCTTTCAGGGGCCAGATGAAAAACTGTTTTTT.

The rearrangement links TRBV27 to TRBJ1-2; the D is unclear. The CDR3 is 14 residues long. Per germline, CDR1 MNHEY and CDR2 SMNVEV (reference sequence). V lost 4 bases and J lost 6, with 15 bases in between. CDR3 residues: CASSSVRLTNGYTF. CDR3 sequence (DNA): TGTGCCAGCAGTTCAGTCAGGCTGACGAATGGCTACACCTTC.